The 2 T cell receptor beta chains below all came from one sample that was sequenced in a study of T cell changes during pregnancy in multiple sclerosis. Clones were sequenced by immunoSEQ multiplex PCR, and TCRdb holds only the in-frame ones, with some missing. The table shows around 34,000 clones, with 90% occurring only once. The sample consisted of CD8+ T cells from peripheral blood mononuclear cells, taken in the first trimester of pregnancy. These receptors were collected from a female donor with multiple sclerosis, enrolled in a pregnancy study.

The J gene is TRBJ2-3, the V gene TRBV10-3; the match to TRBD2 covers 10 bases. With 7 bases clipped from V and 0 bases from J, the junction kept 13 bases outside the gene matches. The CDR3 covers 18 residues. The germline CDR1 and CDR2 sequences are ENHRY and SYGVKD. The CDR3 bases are TGTGCCATCATGGGTAGAGGACTAGCGGATTACAGCACAGATACGCAGTATTTT. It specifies CAIMGRGLADYSTDTQYF.

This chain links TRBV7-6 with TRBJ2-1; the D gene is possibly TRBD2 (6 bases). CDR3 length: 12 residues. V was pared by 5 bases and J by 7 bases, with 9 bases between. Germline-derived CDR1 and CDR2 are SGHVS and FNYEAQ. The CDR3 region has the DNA TGTGCCAGCAGCCATGGACTAAATGAGCAGTTCTTC. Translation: CASSHGLNEQFF.